The entry that follows covers one T cell receptor beta chain sequence. This clone occurred a few times. What this receptor recognizes is not known. No base quality values were provided; no much bigger clone lies one nucleotide off. The germline V gene (reference sequence) yields LGHDT for CDR1 and YNNKEL for CDR2. The CDR3 goes from the cysteine to the phenylalanine over 17 residues. The DNA shown is the 51-base CDR3, in frame from base 1. Deletion took 0 bases off V and 0 bases off J, with a span of 9 bases between the germline ends. The collaborating institutions used their own protocols to collect whole blood in K2EDTA tubes. For TCRbeta analysis, collaborator samples were shipped as frozen whole blood, as isolated PBMCs, or as DNA extracted from either sample type. This entry comes from a study of blood T cell repertoires in COVID-19 (dated by TCRdb to the early 2020s). Describing the broader study: The collaborator samples originated in the United States, Italy and Spain and spanned the acute and convalescent phases of COVID-19. The repertoires were released in a freely available public database intended as a resource for research on the immune response to SARS-CoV-2. A de-identified subject ID, COVID-19 status, age in years and sex were almost always included in the sample metadata. The material from the prospective study consisted of cDNA or gDNA derived from T cells, B-cell-depleted T cells, or PBMCs. Samples came from the ongoing ImmuneRACE study (first 160 participants) plus 1,254 subjects from 6 global collaborators. Where available, HLA class I and class II types were taken from metadata supplied by the sample provider and were not determined by assay-based typing. Deeply sampled blood TCRbeta repertoires from subjects exposed to, actively infected with, or recovered from COVID-19 were included in the dataset. The investigation overall reported the following: The quantity of clinical and demographic metadata differed by source and by participant and was supplied without curation.

The immunoSEQ Assay, a bias-controlled multiplex PCR, was used to amplify TCRbeta CDR3 regions from genomic DNA. The authors processed their data as follows. The number of nucleated cells in each sample was estimated from the amplification of reference gene primers within the assay. Sequence reads were collapsed and filtered to measure the absolute abundance of every unique TCRbeta CDR3 rearrangement. For each sample, productive Simpson clonality was calculated as the square root of Simpson's diversity index over productive rearrangements. The immuneACCESS repertoire file appears here via TCRdb, limited to in-frame rearrangements. These files lack a portion of the clones; in checked studies, under half of the deficit traces to unresolved V genes, and the cause of the others is not known. D and trimming come from the DNA, and the V and J calls and clone size come from that table. The table for this sample lists 30,000 to 45,000 clones; roughly 80% of them were counted only once. The top ten clones comprise around 15% of the sample.

The TCR originated in a man aged 70 or older with acute or convalescent COVID-19. Recombination linked TRBV3-1 (or the pseudogene TRBV3-2) to TRBJ1-6; the D gene remains uncertain. The sample comprised peripheral blood. DNA sequence: TGTGCCAGCAGCCAAGACAGGTCCCGCTCCTATAATTCACCCCTCCACTTT. This yields the protein CASSQDRSRSYNSPLHF.